One and the same sample provided the 2 T cell receptor beta chains below, sequenced in a study of T cell repertoires in cytomegalovirus infection. MiXCR, applied by TCRdb to the reads, yields one record per CDR3 protein. This table has 200,000 to 250,000 distinct CDR3 sequences, about 40% appearing once. Which antigens these TCRs recognize remains unknown. The sample was CD8+ T cells from cultured PBMCs, taken from culture after CMV antigen stimulation. These receptor sequences come from a human donor in good health (CMV status not recorded). Some clones in this sample may be carry-over from other donors' samples.

This clonotype occurred a few times. V and J are TRBV4-3 and TRBJ2-7; 8 bases match TRBD1. V trimming: 3 bases; J trimming: 6 bases; junction bases outside the gene matches: 7. CDR3 length: 14 residues. CDR1 is LGHNA and CDR2 is YSLEER in the germline V gene. CDR3 in amino acids: CASSQGQEGLEQYF. The CDR3 DNA reads as TGCGCCAGCAGCCAGGGACAGGAAGGTCTCGAGCAGTACTTC.

CDR3: CASSLRVSGSGANVLTF. CDR3 bases: TGTGCCAGCAGTTTACGCGTGAGCGGCTCTGGGGCCAACGTCCTGACTTTC. The rearrangement links TRBV27 to TRBJ2-6; TRBD2 might be the D (5 bases). Deletions cut 2 bases from V and 0 bases from J, with 11 bases between. Germline CDR1 MNHEY, CDR2 SMNVEV (reference sequence). This CDR3 contains 17 residues.